This T cell receptor (beta chain) was profiled in a study of blood T cell repertoires in COVID-19. Overall study: Sites across the United States, Italy and Spain contributed samples from acute and convalescent COVID-19.

V was clipped by 0 bases and J by 4 bases, with 13 bases between them. This CDR3 has 16 residues. CDR1 and CDR2 from the germline V gene are LGHNA and YSLEER. This table comes from immunoSEQ multiplex PCR, and its TCRdb copy is limited to in-frame clones, with some not included. The sample yields approximately 60,000 clones, 65% to 90% seen once. The sequencing input was peripheral blood. The V and J genes are TRBV4-3 and TRBJ1-5; tentative D call: TRBD1 (5 bases). The receptor comes from a man over 45 with active COVID-19. CDR3 sequence reads: CASSQERQGLNQPQHF. CDR3 bases: TGCGCCAGCAGCCAAGAAAGGCAGGGATTAAATCAGCCCCAGCATTTT.